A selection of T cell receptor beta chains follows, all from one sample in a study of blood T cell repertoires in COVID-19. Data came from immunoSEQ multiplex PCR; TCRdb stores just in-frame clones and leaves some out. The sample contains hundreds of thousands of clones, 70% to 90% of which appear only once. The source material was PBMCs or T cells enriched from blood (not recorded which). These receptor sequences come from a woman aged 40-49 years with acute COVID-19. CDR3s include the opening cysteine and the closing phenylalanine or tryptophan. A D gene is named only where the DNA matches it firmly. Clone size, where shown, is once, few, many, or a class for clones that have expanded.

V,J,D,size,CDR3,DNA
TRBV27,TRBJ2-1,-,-,CASARLDSYNEQFF,TGTGCCAGCGCTCGACTAGACTCCTACAATGAGCAGTTCTTC
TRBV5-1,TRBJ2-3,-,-,CASSPIPQGSDTQYF,TGCGCCAGCAGTCCCATTCCTCAGGGGTCAGATACGCAGTATTTT
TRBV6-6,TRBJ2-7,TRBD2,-,CASSLYSGSGSPYEQYF,TGTGCCAGCAGTCTTTATAGCGGGAGTGGGAGCCCCTACGAGCAGTACTTC
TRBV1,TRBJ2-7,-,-,CTSSQDRRLAFITSRYEQYF,TGCACCAGCAGCCAAGATCGCCGACTAGCGTTTATAACCTCGCGCTACGAGCAGTACTTC
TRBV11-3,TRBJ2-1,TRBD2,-,CASSLEVLAGGPYNEQFF,TGTGCCAGCAGCTTAGAAGTTCTAGCGGGAGGACCCTACAATGAGCAGTTCTTC
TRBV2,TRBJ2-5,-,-,CASTPGYETQYF,TGTGCCAGCACCCCAGGGTACGAGACCCAGTACTTC
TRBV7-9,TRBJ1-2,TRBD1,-,CASSLASGQVGAGYTF,TGTGCCAGCAGCTTAGCATCAGGACAGGTCGGGGCTGGCTACACCTTC
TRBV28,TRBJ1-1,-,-,CASAPGGAGEAEAFF,TGTGCCAGCGCGCCAGGCGGGGCTGGGGAAGCTGAAGCTTTCTTT
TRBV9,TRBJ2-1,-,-,CASSVGGRDEQFF,TGTGCCAGCAGCGTAGGGGGCCGTGATGAGCAGTTCTTC
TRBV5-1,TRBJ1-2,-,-,CASSLGALSNYGYTF,TGCGCCAGCAGCCTAGGGGCCCTTTCTAACTATGGCTACACCTTC
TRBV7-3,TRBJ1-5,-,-,CASSVDSNQPQHF,TGTGCCAGCAGCGTAGACAGTAATCAGCCCCAGCATTTT
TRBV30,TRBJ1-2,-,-,CAWSAGSGYTF,TGTGCCTGGAGTGCAGGGTCAGGCTACACCTTC
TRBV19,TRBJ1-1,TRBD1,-,CASSIRGNAEAFF,TGTGCCAGTAGTATCAGGGGGAACGCTGAAGCTTTCTTT
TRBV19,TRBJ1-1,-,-,CATAQRAGIDTEAFF,TGTGCCACCGCCCAACGGGCAGGGATAGACACTGAAGCTTTCTTT
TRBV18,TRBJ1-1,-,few,CASSPSGLGTEAFF,TGTGCCAGCTCACCATCAGGTTTGGGCACTGAAGCTTTCTTT
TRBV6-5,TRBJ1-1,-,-,CASSYPQTGRAEAFF,TGTGCCAGCAGTTACCCCCAGACAGGAAGGGCGGAAGCTTTCTTT
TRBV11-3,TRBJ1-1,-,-,CASSLDTRDTEAFF,TGTGCCAGCAGCTTAGATACACGGGACACTGAAGCTTTCTTT
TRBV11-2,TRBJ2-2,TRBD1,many,CASTEQGATGELFF,TGTGCCAGCACCGAACAGGGGGCCACCGGGGAGCTGTTTTTT
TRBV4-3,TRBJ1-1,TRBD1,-,CASSQDSRQGDTEAFF,TGCGCCAGCAGCCAAGATTCGCGACAGGGAGACACTGAAGCTTTCTTT
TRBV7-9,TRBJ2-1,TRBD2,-,CASRELAGGHEQFF,TGTGCCAGCAGAGAACTAGCGGGAGGGCATGAGCAGTTCTTC
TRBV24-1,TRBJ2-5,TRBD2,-,CATSDFSGNVREGLGETQYF,TGTGCCACCAGTGATTTTTCGGGCAATGTGCGGGAGGGCCTTGGGGAGACCCAGTACTTC
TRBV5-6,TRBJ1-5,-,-,CASSLGPGVSNQPQHF,TGTGCCAGCAGCTTGGGGCCAGGGGTTAGCAATCAGCCCCAGCATTTT
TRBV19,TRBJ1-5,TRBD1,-,CASSADRGSQPQHF,TGTGCCAGTAGTGCCGACAGGGGGTCTCAGCCCCAGCATTTT
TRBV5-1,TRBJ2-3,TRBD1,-,CASSKTGSTDTQYF,TGCGCCAGCAGCAAGACAGGGAGCACAGATACGCAGTATTTT
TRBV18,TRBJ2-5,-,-,CASAPVGGQETQYF,TGTGCCAGCGCACCCGTGGGGGGTCAAGAGACCCAGTACTTC
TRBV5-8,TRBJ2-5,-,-,CASSLEQGVSETQYF,TGTGCCAGCAGCTTGGAGCAGGGTGTATCAGAGACCCAGTACTTC
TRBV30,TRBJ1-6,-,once,CAWSREAGRNSPLHF,TGTGCCTGGAGTCGGGAGGCAGGCCGGAATTCACCCCTCCACTTT
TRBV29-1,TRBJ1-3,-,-,CSVHQSGNTIYF,TGCAGCGTCCATCAATCCGGAAACACCATATATTTT
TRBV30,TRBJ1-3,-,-,CAWSGTPGDTIYF,TGTGCCTGGAGTGGGACCCCCGGGGACACCATATATTTT
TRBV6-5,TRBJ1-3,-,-,CASSYRESGNTIYF,TGTGCCAGCAGTTACAGAGAGTCTGGAAACACCATATATTTT
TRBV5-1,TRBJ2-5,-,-,CASSLFLAETQYF,TGCGCCAGCAGCTTGTTTTTGGCAGAGACCCAGTACTTC
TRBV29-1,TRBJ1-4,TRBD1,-,CSVRGYRGNEKLFF,TGCAGCGTACGCGGCTACAGGGGTAATGAAAAACTGTTTTTT
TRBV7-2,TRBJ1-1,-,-,CASSLVSGDTEAFF,TGTGCCAGCAGCTTAGTTTCCGGGGACACTGAAGCTTTCTTT
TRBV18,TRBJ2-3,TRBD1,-,CASSPATGSSTDTQYF,TGTGCCAGCTCACCCGCGACAGGGTCTAGCACAGATACGCAGTATTTT
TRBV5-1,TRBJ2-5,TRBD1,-,CASSLGTGGAQGQETQYF,TGCGCCAGCAGCTTGGGGACAGGGGGCGCCCAAGGACAAGAGACCCAGTACTTC
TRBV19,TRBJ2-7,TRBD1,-,CASSTGTGGYEQYF,TGTGCCAGTAGTACCGGGACAGGGGGCTACGAGCAGTACTTC